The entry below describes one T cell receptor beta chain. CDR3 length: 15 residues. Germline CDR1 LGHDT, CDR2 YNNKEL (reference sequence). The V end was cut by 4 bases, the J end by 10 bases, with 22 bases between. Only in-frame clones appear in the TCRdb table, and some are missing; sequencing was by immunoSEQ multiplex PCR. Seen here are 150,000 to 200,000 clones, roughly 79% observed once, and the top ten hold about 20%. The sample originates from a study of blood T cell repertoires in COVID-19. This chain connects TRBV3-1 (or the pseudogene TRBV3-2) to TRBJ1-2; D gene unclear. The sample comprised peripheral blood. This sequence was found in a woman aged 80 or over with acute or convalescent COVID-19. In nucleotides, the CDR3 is TGTGCCAGCAGCCGCCTCTTAGGCGCGAGGGCTACCTACACCTTC. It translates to CASSRLLGARATYTF.